This entry concerns a single TCR beta chain. This sample is drawn from a study of shared clonotypes between healthy human individuals. Across the study: The study enrolled a couple of women and three men aged 18 to 49. Plates per donor: three CD4 naive, three CD4 memory, two CD8 naive, one CD8 memory.

Splitting of CD4+ cells produced CD45RA+ naive and CD45RA-negative memory subsets. This table comes from immunoSEQ multiplex PCR, and its TCRdb copy is limited to in-frame clones, with some not included. The table includes 2.3 million or so clones, 90% to 95% detected once. This sequence originates from a man aged 18 to 30 in good health. Some clones in this sample may be carry-over from other donors' samples. Specimen: naive CD4+ T cells from PBMCs. Subset indicated: CD45RA+ positively selected.

CDR3 DNA: TGCAGCGTTGAGTCTTTGTCTGTGAACACTGAAGCTTTCTTT. Protein sequence: CSVESLSVNTEAFF. The rearrangement links TRBV29-1 to TRBJ1-1; no clear D gene. The V end was cut by 3 bases, the J end by 0 bases, with 11 bases between. CDR3 length equals 14 residues. Germline V CDR1 and CDR2: SQVTM, ANQGSEA.